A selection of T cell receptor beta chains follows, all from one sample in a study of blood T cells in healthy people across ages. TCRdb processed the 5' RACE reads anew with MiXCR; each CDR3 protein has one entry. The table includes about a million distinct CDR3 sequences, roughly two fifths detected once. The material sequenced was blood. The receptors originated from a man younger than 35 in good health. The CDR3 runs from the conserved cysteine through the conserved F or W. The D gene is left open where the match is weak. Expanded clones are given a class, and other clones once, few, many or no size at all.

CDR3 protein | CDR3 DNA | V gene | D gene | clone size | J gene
CASSQENYNSPLHF | TGTGCTAGCAGCCAAGAGAACTATAATTCACCCCTCCACTTT | TRBV14 | - | - | TRBJ1-6
CSARQVHYGYTF | TGCAGTGCCCGGCAGGTCCACTATGGCTACACCTTC | TRBV20-1 | - | - | TRBJ1-2
CASTQGRDRNYGYTF | TGTGCCAGCACCCAAGGGAGGGACAGAAACTATGGCTACACCTTC | TRBV27 | TRBD1 | - | TRBJ1-2
CSARTGTASYGYTF | TGCAGTGCTAGAACCGGGACGGCAAGCTATGGCTACACCTTC | TRBV20-1 | - | - | TRBJ1-2
CASSISLSEAFF | TGTGCCAGTAGTATCTCCCTTTCTGAAGCTTTCTTT | TRBV19 | - | - | TRBJ1-1
CASRGGQGYNEQFF | TGTGCCAGCAGGGGAGGACAGGGCTACAATGAGCAGTTCTTC | TRBV28 | TRBD1 | - | TRBJ2-1
CSASPASGAHEQFF | TGCAGTGCTAGTCCAGCTAGCGGGGCCCACGAGCAGTTCTTC | TRBV20-1 | TRBD2 | - | TRBJ2-1
CAISDERASTDTQYF | TGTGCCATCAGTGACGAGAGAGCCAGCACAGATACGCAGTATTTT | TRBV10-3 | - | few | TRBJ2-3
CASAKGLADTGELFF | TGTGCCAGTGCTAAGGGACTAGCGGACACCGGGGAGCTGTTTTTT | TRBV6-6 | TRBD2 | - | TRBJ2-2
CASSQETRSTDTQYF | TGCGCCAGCAGCCAAGAGACTAGGAGCACAGATACGCAGTATTTT | TRBV4-3 | - | - | TRBJ2-3
CATSDLGHPRPYTQYF | TGTGCCACCAGTGATTTAGGACACCCAAGACCATATACGCAGTATTTT | TRBV24-1 | - | - | TRBJ2-3
CAISESGQTTDTQYF | TGTGCCATCAGTGAGTCCGGGCAGACCACAGATACGCAGTATTTT | TRBV10-3 | - | - | TRBJ2-3
CASNSNRGGGYTF | TGTGCCAGCAATTCTAACAGGGGTGGCGGCTACACCTTC | TRBV12-3/TRBV12-4 | TRBD1 | - | TRBJ1-2
CAGSLDSTDTQYF | TGTGCCGGCAGCTTAGACAGCACAGATACGCAGTATTTT | TRBV5-6 | - | - | TRBJ2-3
CASSSGGVGTNEQYF | TGTGCCAGCAGCTCCGGCGGGGTTGGAACGAATGAGCAGTACTTC | TRBV7-6 | - | - | TRBJ2-5
CASSETGLPYNEQYF | TGTGCCAGCAGCGAGACAGGACTCCCCTACAATGAGCAGTACTTC | TRBV9 | - | - | TRBJ2-7
CTSSYGNNQPQHF | TGTACCAGCAGTTACGGGAACAATCAGCCCCAGCATTTT | TRBV6-6 | - | once | TRBJ1-5
CSALKSSTDTQYF | TGCAGTGCTCTTAAATCTAGCACAGATACGCAGTATTTT | TRBV20-1 | - | - | TRBJ2-3
CASSRELAGRNEQFF | TGCGCCAGCAGCCGAGAACTAGCGGGGCGAAATGAGCAGTTCTTC | TRBV4-3 | TRBD2 | - | TRBJ2-1
CATSDGTGVNGETQYF | TGTGCCACCAGTGATGGGACAGGGGTAAACGGAGAGACCCAGTACTTC | TRBV24-1 | TRBD1 | - | TRBJ2-5
CASSRSFTDTQYF | TGTGCCAGCAGCCGTAGTTTCACAGATACGCAGTATTTT | TRBV9 | - | - | TRBJ2-3
CASTEGNGNTIYF | TGTGCCAGCACGGAGGGGAATGGAAACACCATATATTTT | TRBV4-2 | - | - | TRBJ1-3
CSAPGTGKNVGEQYF | TGCAGTGCTCCCGGGACCGGAAAAAATGTAGGCGAGCAGTACTTC | TRBV20-1 | - | - | TRBJ2-7
CASSGTAENTEAFF | TGTGCCAGCAGCGGGACCGCGGAGAACACTGAAGCTTTCTTT | TRBV3-1 | - | - | TRBJ1-1
CASSEAGPPLYNEQFF | TGTGCCAGCAGTGAAGCCGGCCCGCCCCTTTACAATGAGCAGTTCTTC | TRBV2 | - | few | TRBJ2-1
CASTRTGGYEQYF | TGTGCCAGCACCAGGACAGGGGGCTACGAGCAGTACTTC | TRBV7-9 | TRBD1 | few | TRBJ2-7
CSAPGGNEQFF | TGCAGTGCCCCAGGGGGGAACGAGCAGTTCTTC | TRBV20-1 | - | - | TRBJ2-1
CASSEGASPRSETQYF | TGTGCCAGCAGTGAAGGGGCCTCCCCTAGGTCAGAGACCCAGTACTTC | TRBV6-1 | - | - | TRBJ2-5
CASRRSNYGYTF | TGTGCCAGCAGGAGGTCAAACTATGGCTACACCTTC | TRBV6-1 | - | many | TRBJ1-2
CASSQGGRSYYTF | TGTGCCAGCAGCCAGGGGGGGCGATCCTACTACACCTTC | TRBV9 | TRBD1 | - | TRBJ1-2
CSGSDSGLTDTQYF | TGCAGCGGGAGTGATAGCGGACTCACAGATACGCAGTATTTT | TRBV29-1 | - | many | TRBJ2-3
CANSLAWVADDNEQFF | TGTGCCAACAGCTTAGCGTGGGTAGCGGATGACAATGAGCAGTTCTTC | TRBV7-6 | - | - | TRBJ2-1
CASSVYRAGGKNIQYF | TGTGCCAGCAGTGTTTACCGGGCCGGAGGCAAAAACATTCAGTACTTC | TRBV12-3/TRBV12-4 | - | - | TRBJ2-4
CAISSNSNEQYF | TGTGCCATCAGTTCTAACAGCAATGAGCAGTACTTC | TRBV10-3 | - | - | TRBJ2-7
CASSLGPSRQPQHF | TGTGCCAGCAGCCTCGGGCCCAGTAGACAGCCCCAGCATTTT | TRBV28 | - | - | TRBJ1-5
CASSATIPRISTDTQYF | TGTGCCAGCAGTGCGACGATCCCACGGATTAGCACAGATACGCAGTATTTT | TRBV25-1 | - | - | TRBJ2-3
CASSLVEGYYEQYF | TGTGCCAGCAGCTTAGTCGAGGGTTACTACGAGCAGTACTTC | TRBV7-2 | - | few | TRBJ2-7
CAISESSHREQFF | TGTGCCATCAGTGAGTCTTCTCACCGTGAGCAGTTCTTC | TRBV10-3 | - | - | TRBJ2-1
CASSYSGVAQETQYF | TGTGCCAGCAGTTACTCTGGAGTAGCCCAAGAGACCCAGTACTTC | TRBV6-2/TRBV6-3 | - | few | TRBJ2-5
CASSWTGIRYTF | TGTGCCAGCAGTTGGACAGGGATTCGCTACACCTTC | TRBV6-2/TRBV6-3 | TRBD1 | - | TRBJ1-2
CASSLAGVSYGYTF | TGTGCCAGCAGCTTGGCAGGGGTTAGCTATGGCTACACCTTC | TRBV7-9 | - | - | TRBJ1-2
CAISERTANTEAFF | TGTGCCATCAGTGAGAGGACAGCGAACACTGAAGCTTTCTTT | TRBV10-3 | - | - | TRBJ1-1
CAISVDGNQPQHF | TGTGCCATCAGTGTGGATGGCAATCAGCCCCAGCATTTT | TRBV10-3 | - | - | TRBJ1-5
CASTKGRAGGHEQYF | TGTGCCAGCACCAAGGGACGAGCGGGGGGGCATGAGCAGTACTTC | TRBV9 | TRBD2 | - | TRBJ2-5
CASSYRDRPYEQYF | TGTGCCAGCAGTTACCGGGACCGGCCCTACGAGCAGTACTTC | TRBV5-4 | - | - | TRBJ2-7
CASRGNNPSSYNEQFF | TGTGCCAGCAGAGGTAATAATCCGAGCTCCTACAATGAGCAGTTCTTC | TRBV7-2 | - | few | TRBJ2-1
CASSKRGRAKQDQPQHF | TGTGCCAGCAGCAAGAGAGGACGGGCCAAACAGGATCAGCCCCAGCATTTT | TRBV21-1 | - | - | TRBJ1-5
CASSDVVIRPQHF | TGTGCCAGCAGTGACGTCGTGATCCGGCCCCAGCATTTT | TRBV12-3/TRBV12-4 | - | - | TRBJ1-5
CASSSMLLGDSADTQYF | TGTGCCAGCAGCTCAATGTTGTTGGGGGATAGCGCAGATACGCAGTATTTT | TRBV7-3 | - | - | TRBJ2-3
CASSYSKQGRRETQYF | TGTGCCAGCAGTTACTCGAAACAGGGAAGGAGGGAGACCCAGTACTTC | TRBV6-6 | - | - | TRBJ2-5
CASSSTRTGSPEELFF | TGTGCCAGCAGCTCTACACGGACAGGGAGTCCTGAAGAACTGTTTTTT | TRBV7-2 | TRBD1 | - | TRBJ1-4
CASRDDWEDNYGYTF | TGTGCCAGCAGGGACGATTGGGAGGACAACTATGGCTACACCTTC | TRBV6-6 | - | - | TRBJ1-2
CASSLNSNPRSETQYF | TGTGCCAGCAGTCTTAACTCAAACCCCCGGTCGGAGACCCAGTACTTC | TRBV27 | - | few | TRBJ2-5
CGASDRGNEKLFF | TGCGGTGCCTCCGACAGGGGAAATGAAAAACTGTTTTTT | TRBV20-1 | TRBD1 | - | TRBJ1-4
CASSRYTGVATNEKLFF | TGCGCCAGCAGCCGGTATACAGGGGTTGCAACTAATGAAAAACTGTTTTTT | TRBV4-1 | TRBD1 | few | TRBJ1-4
CASSLARGLNEKLFF | TGTGCCAGCAGCTTAGCGAGGGGGCTGAATGAAAAACTGTTTTTT | TRBV7-2 | TRBD1 | few | TRBJ1-4
CASSLGVSANYGYTF | TGTGCCAGCAGCTTAGGGGTCAGTGCTAACTATGGCTACACCTTC | TRBV7-2 | - | - | TRBJ1-2
CASSRGNRGNNYGYTF | TGTGCCAGCAGCCGGGGCAACAGGGGTAATAACTATGGCTACACCTTC | TRBV11-2 | TRBD1 | - | TRBJ1-2